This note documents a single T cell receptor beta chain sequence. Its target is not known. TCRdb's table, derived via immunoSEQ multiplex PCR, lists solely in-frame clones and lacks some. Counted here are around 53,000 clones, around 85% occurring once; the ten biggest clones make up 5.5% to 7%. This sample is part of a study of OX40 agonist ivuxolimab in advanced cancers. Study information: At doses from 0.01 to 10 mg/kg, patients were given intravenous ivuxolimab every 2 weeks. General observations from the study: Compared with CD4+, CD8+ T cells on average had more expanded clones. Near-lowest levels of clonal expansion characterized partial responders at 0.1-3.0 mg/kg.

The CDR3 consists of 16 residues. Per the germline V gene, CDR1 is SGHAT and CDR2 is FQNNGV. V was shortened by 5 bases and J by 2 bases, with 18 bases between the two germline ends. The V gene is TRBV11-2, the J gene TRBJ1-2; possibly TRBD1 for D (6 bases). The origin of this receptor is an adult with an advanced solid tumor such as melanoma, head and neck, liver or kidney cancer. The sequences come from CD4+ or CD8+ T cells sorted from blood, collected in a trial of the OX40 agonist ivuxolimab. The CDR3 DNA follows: TGTGCCAGCAGCAGGCGGGGGGGCAGAAGAAACTATGGCTACACCTTC. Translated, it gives CASSRRGGRRNYGYTF.